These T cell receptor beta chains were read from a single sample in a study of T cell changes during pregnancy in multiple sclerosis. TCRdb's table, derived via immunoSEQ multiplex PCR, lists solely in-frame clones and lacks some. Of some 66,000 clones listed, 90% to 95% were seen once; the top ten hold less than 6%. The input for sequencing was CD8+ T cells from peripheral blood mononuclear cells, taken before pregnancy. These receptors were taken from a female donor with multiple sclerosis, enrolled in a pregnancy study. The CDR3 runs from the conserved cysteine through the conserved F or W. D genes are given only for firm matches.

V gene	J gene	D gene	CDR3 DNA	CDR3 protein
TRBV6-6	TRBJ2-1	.	TGTGCCAGCAGTTTAGCGACTGAGGACTCCTACAATGAGCAGTTCTTC	CASSLATEDSYNEQFF
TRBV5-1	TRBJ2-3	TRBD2	TGCGCCAGCAGCTTTTTAGGAGCGGGGGCTACAACTAGCACAGATACGCAGTATTTT	CASSFLGAGATTSTDTQYF
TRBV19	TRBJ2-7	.	TGTGCCAGTAGTACCCGGGGGAGCTCCTACGAGCAGTACTTC	CASSTRGSSYEQYF
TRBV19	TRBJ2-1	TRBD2	TGTGCCAGTAGTATAGAAATAGCGGGGGAGGCCGCCGATGAGCAGTTCTTC	CASSIEIAGEAADEQFF
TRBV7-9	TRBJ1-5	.	TGTGCCAGCAGCTTAGCCGGCGGCGGGGGTCCTTATAATCAGCCCCAGCATTTT	CASSLAGGGGPYNQPQHF
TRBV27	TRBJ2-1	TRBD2	TGTGCCAGCAGTTCATGGACTAGCGGCAGCTCCTACAATGAGCAGTTCTTC	CASSSWTSGSSYNEQFF
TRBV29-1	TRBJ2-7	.	TGCAGCATTGATACCTACGAGCAGTACTTC	CSIDTYEQYF
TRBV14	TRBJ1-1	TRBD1	TGTGCCAGCAGTTACAGGGGGTGGACTGAAGCTTTCTTT	CASSYRGWTEAFF
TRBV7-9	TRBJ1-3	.	TGTGCCAGCATCAATATGGGGGCACCTGGAAACACCATATATTTT	CASINMGAPGNTIYF
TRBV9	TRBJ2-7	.	TGTGCCAGCAGCGTAGAAGTTGGGGCCCACGAGCAGTACTTC	CASSVEVGAHEQYF